The 8 T cell receptor beta chains presented below share a single source sample, sequenced in a study of vaccination and CD4 T cells after COVID-19. What these receptors recognize is not known. Researchers used the Oncomine TCR Beta short-read assay to sequence DNA from cultured CD4+ T cells. TCRdb redid the calling of the PCR reads with MiXCR, one entry per CDR3 protein. The repertoire holds around 27,000 distinct CDR3 sequences, with roughly 31% as singletons. Time point described: late sampling 161 to 241 days after vaccination in a few convalescent patients. The treatment was: roughly 11-day PBMC culture with coronavirus spike peptide pools or control peptides (ViraFEST assay). The specimen was CD4+ T cells from blood, cultured in vitro, collected about 7 months after SARS-CoV-2 vaccination. The receptor source for this set is a human donor who had recovered from COVID-19.

The chain couples TRBV2 to TRBJ1-5; D remains ambiguous. CDR3 length: 13 amino acids. Per germline, CDR1 SNHLY and CDR2 FYNNEI. V was trimmed by 2 bases and J by 4 bases, leaving 6 bases between them. The CDR3 DNA sequence: TGTGCCAGCAGTGAATCTTTGAATCAGCCCCAGCATTTT. Its translation: CASSESLNQPQHF.

This clonotype was counted at least ten times. This sequence joins TRBV24-1 and TRBJ2-3; D is unclear. V lost 7 bases, J lost 2 bases, and 6 bases lay in between. The CDR3 runs to 12 residues. The V gene's germline CDR1 is KGHDR and CDR2 SFDVKD. The CDR3 nucleotides are TGTGCCACCAGCGTTAACACAGATACGCAGTATTTT. It is translated as CATSVNTDTQYF.

This clonotype is categorized as large. This sequence joins TRBV20-1 and TRBJ1-1, with 10 positions matching TRBD1. The ends lost 0 bases at V and 3 bases at J; junction bases unmatched: 1. Germline CDR1 is DFQATT and CDR2 is SNEGSKA (reference sequence). The CDR3 consists of 14 residues. CDR3 sequence: CSARDDRGHTEAFF. The DNA for the CDR3 is TGCAGTGCTAGAGATGACAGGGGGCACACTGAAGCTTTCTTT.

This clonotype appeared a few times. The CDR3 sequence: CASSGLSGGGWVNQPQHF. The DNA of the CDR3 is TGTGCCAGCAGTGGACTCTCAGGGGGCGGTTGGGTCAATCAGCCCCAGCATTTT. The V call is TRBV6-1, the J call TRBJ1-5; 8 bases are a match to TRBD1. The ends lost 4 bases at V and 3 bases at J; junction bases unmatched: 14. This CDR3 is 18 amino acids long. Germline-derived CDR1 and CDR2 are MNHNS and SASEGT.

V is TRBV7-9 and J is TRBJ2-1; D ambiguous. The V gene's germline CDR1 is SEHNR and CDR2 FQNEAQ (reference sequence). The CDR3 is made up of 12 amino acids. The germline V and J ends were trimmed by 8 bases and 2 bases, with 7 bases remaining between them. The CDR3 DNA reads TGTGCCAGCGAAGGCCCCTACAATGAGCAGTTCTTC. Amino acids: CASEGPYNEQFF.

The J gene is TRBJ2-2, the V gene TRBV20-1; 7 bases fit TRBD2. V dropped 3 bases and J dropped 5; count of bases not matched to a gene: 12. CDR3 size: 16 residues. Germline assignment: CDR1 DFQATT and CDR2 SNEGSKA (reference sequence). The CDR3 coding sequence is TGCAGTGCTAGGGGACGCAGCGGGATGACGACCGGGGAGCTGTTTTTT. Amino acids: CSARGRSGMTTGELFF.

V gene TRBV4-2 combines with J gene TRBJ1-3; no clear D. Between the trimmed V and J ends, which lost 0 bases and 0 bases, there was a span of 6 bases. This CDR3 contains 15 residues. Germline V gene sequence: CDR1 LGHNA, CDR2 YNFKEQ. CDR3 nucleotide sequence: TGTGCCAGCAGCCAAGATGCAGGCTCTGGAAACACCATATATTTT. Translated: CASSQDAGSGNTIYF.

This clonotype has just a few counts. Compared with germline, one end of the junction differs, possibly owing to a read error. The chain joins TRBV7-7 to TRBJ2-5; D is ambiguous. Germline V gene data show CDR1 as SSHAT and CDR2 as FNYEAQ (reference sequence). CDR3 length: 14 amino acids. The CDR3 DNA follows: TGTGCTAGCAGCTTAAGGGCAGGCCAAGAGACCCAGTACTTC. Its translation: CASSLRAGQETQYF.